One and the same sample provided the 21 T cell receptor beta chains below, sequenced in a study of T cells generated in artificial thymic organoids. Separate semi-nested PCRs amplified TCRalpha and TCRbeta libraries using constant-region reverse primers in TRAC or TRBC. MiXCR, run by TCRdb on the 5' RACE reads, gives a single entry per CDR3 protein. The sample carries fewer than 9,000 distinct CDR3 sequences, about 17% recorded once. Sample: naive CD8+ T cells from the thymus. Subset defined: CD3+TCRalphabeta+CD8SP T cells; for blood, CD45RO-CCR7+ naive CD8+ T cells. The receptors stem from a human donor who gave cord blood stem cells for thymic organoid culture, a cardiac surgery patient who gave postnatal thymus, or a blood donor (not recorded which).

On this clonotype itself: A much larger clone sits a single nucleotide away, making a read error possible. The rearrangement links TRBV15 to TRBJ2-7; D unclear. CDR1 LNHNV and CDR2 YYDKDF come from the germline V gene (reference sequence). The CDR3 length is 13 residues. CDR3 nucleotide sequence: TGTGCCGCCAGCAGAGATCCAAGCTACGAGCAGTACTTC. This codes for CAASRDPSYEQYF.

This clonotype was picked up many times. V and J are TRBV5-4 and TRBJ2-3; D remains ambiguous. Germline lookup yields CDR1 SGHNT and CDR2 YYREEE (reference sequence). CDR3 length: 14 residues. The V end lost 3 bases, the J end lost 4 bases, and 12 bases lay between the germline ends. The CDR3 nucleotides are TGTGCCAGCAGCTCGATAATGGACGCAGATACGCAGTATTTT. It yields the protein CASSSIMDADTQYF.

This clonotype counts as medium-sized. The chain combines TRBV5-6 with TRBJ2-1; TRBD2 aligns across 9 bases. The J segment lost 8 bases and the V segment lost 6 bases, leaving 24 bases of the junction unmatched. This CDR3 contains 19 residues. Germline CDR1 reads SGHDT; CDR2 reads YYEEEE. As DNA, the CDR3 is TGTGCCAGCACCTCCTTCGTCCCGTTAGCGGGGGTAGGGATTGATGAGCAGTTCTTC. Protein: CASTSFVPLAGVGIDEQFF. The variable domain in full, with the rest retrieved from reference TRBV5-6 and TRBJ2-1, is DAGVTQSPTHLIKTRGQQVTLRCSPKSGHDTVSWYQQALGQGPQFIFQYYEEEERQRGNFPDRFSGHQFPNYSSELNVNALLLGDSALYLCASTSFVPLAGVGIDEQFFGPGTRLTVL.

The chain recombines TRBV7-9 with TRBJ1-1, with TRBD1 as a possible D gene (6 bases). Germline loops: CDR1 SEHNR, CDR2 FQNEAQ (reference sequence). V was shortened by 5 bases and J by 5 bases, with 12 bases between the two germline ends. CDR3 length equals 13 residues. CDR3 loop: CASSHEGGTEAFF. The CDR3 region has the DNA TGTGCCAGCAGCCACGAGGGGGGGACTGAAGCTTTCTTT.

This clonotype has a count of ten or more. The rearrangement links TRBV28 to TRBJ2-5, with TRBD2 identical over 13 bases. V dropped 6 bases and J dropped 5; count of bases not matched to a gene: 18. The CDR3 extends over 19 amino acids. CDR1 is MDHEN and CDR2 is SYDVKM in the germline V gene. The CDR3, as DNA: TGTGCCAGCAGACCATACAGGGGACTAGCGGGGAACAAAGGGGAGACCCAGTACTTC. Residues: CASRPYRGLAGNKGETQYF.

Concerning this clonotype: A much larger clonotype is one base distant, so this may be a read error. The gene calls are TRBV27 and TRBJ2-7; TRBD1 agrees at 7 bases. CDR1 and CDR2 (germline): MNHEY, SMNVEV (reference sequence). CDR3 length: 12 amino acids. The CDR3 region has the DNA TGTGCCAACAGTTTGACAGGGAACGAGCAGTACTTC. Protein: CANSLTGNEQYF.

This chain joins TRBV7-6 and TRBJ1-1; D is undetermined. Germline-derived CDR1 and CDR2 are SGHVS and FNYEAQ. The CDR3 contains 15 residues. Trimming took 5 bases from V and 0 from J, leaving 13 bases between them. This CDR3 reads CASSLLGSLNTEAFF. DNA for the CDR3: TGTGCCAGCAGCCTCCTCGGTAGTTTGAACACTGAAGCTTTCTTT.

This chain uses TRBV4-3 with TRBJ2-7, with 7 bases lining up with TRBD2. Germline V CDR1 and CDR2: LGHNA, YSLEER. This CDR3 region has 16 residues. Trimming cost V 0 bases and J 1 base; bases outside gene matches: 6. CDR3 residues: CASSQDVAGASYEQYF. CDR3 nucleotide sequence: TGCGCCAGCAGCCAAGATGTCGCGGGAGCTTCCTACGAGCAGTACTTC.

This clonotype was detected a few times. The chain employs TRBV4-1 and TRBJ2-3; no reliable D call. This CDR3 is 15 amino acids long. The V end lost 3 bases, the J end lost 3 bases, and 13 bases lay between the germline ends. From germline, CDR1 is MGHRA and CDR2 YSYEKL. CDR3 sequence: CASSQGSGETDTQYF. CDR3 in DNA: TGCGCCAGCAGCCAGGGCTCTGGAGAGACAGATACGCAGTATTTT.

Judged by abundance, this clonotype is medium-sized. The chain links TRBV6-2 or TRBV6-3 to TRBJ1-2, with 7 nucleotides matching TRBD1. Germline assignment: CDR1 MNHEY and CDR2 SVGEGT. The CDR3 runs 17 residues. J gave up 6 bases and V 0 bases, and 13 bases lay outside the gene matches. CDR3 nucleotide sequence: TGTGCCAGCAGTTACTCGAGACCAGTTTACAGGGGTAATGGCTACACCTTC. Protein product: CASSYSRPVYRGNGYTF.

This clonotype was seen at least ten times. This chain uses TRBV4-1 with TRBJ2-7; the D gene is possibly TRBD1 (6 bases). Trimming left V 4 bases short and J 1 base short, with 14 bases between. Germline CDR1 is MGHRA and CDR2 is YSYEKL. CDR3 length: 15 residues. The CDR3 reads CASSLFQGFSYEQYF. The CDR3 coding sequence is TGCGCCAGCAGCCTTTTCCAGGGGTTTTCCTACGAGCAGTACTTC.

This clonotype appeared a single time. An end of the junction does not agree with germline; a read error may underlie this. This sequence joins TRBV5-1 and TRBJ2-5; D gene unclear. This CDR3 is 16 amino acids long. Germline V gene lookup returns CDR1 SGHRS and CDR2 YFSETQ. CDR3 sequence reads: CAGSFKRLLEQETQYF. The CDR3 DNA sequence: TGCGCCGGCAGCTTCAAGAGACTGTTGGAACAAGAGACCCAGTACTTC.

In this sample, this clonotype is medium-sized. This chain joins TRBV5-4 and TRBJ2-5; unclear D gene. Germline V gene data show CDR1 as SGHNT and CDR2 as YYREEE (reference sequence). V was trimmed by 4 bases and J by 2 bases, leaving 12 bases between them. CDR3 length equals 14 residues. CDR3 sequence: CASSPWTEQETQYF. The DNA for the CDR3 is TGTGCCAGCAGCCCCTGGACGGAACAAGAGACCCAGTACTTC. Full variable domain (missing parts from reference TRBV5-4 and TRBJ2-5): ETGVTQSPTHLIKTRGQQVTLRCSSQSGHNTVSWYQQALGQGPQFIFQYYREEENGRGNFPPRFSGLQFPNYSSELNVNALELDDSALYLCASSPWTEQETQYFGPGTRLLVL.

Judged by abundance, this clonotype is medium-sized. This chain joins TRBV20-1 and TRBJ2-1, with D possibly being TRBD2 (6 bases). V was pared by 3 bases and J by 3 bases, with 12 bases between. This CDR3 has 14 residues. The V gene's germline CDR1 is DFQATT and CDR2 SNEGSKA (reference sequence). The chain's CDR3 is CSASSRTNYNEQFF. In nucleotides, the CDR3 is TGCAGTGCTAGCTCAAGGACTAACTACAATGAGCAGTTCTTC.

In this sample, this clonotype is medium-sized. The rearrangement joins TRBV7-6 to TRBJ2-1, with TRBD2 matching 7 bases. This CDR3 is 14 amino acids long. With 7 bases clipped from V and 8 bases from J, the junction kept 11 bases outside the gene matches. Germline CDR1 is SGHVS and CDR2 is FNYEAQ. CDR3 amino acids: CASNLGEGQDEQFF. For the CDR3, the DNA is TGTGCCAGCAACCTAGGGGAGGGTCAGGATGAGCAGTTCTTC. The full variable domain, with the rest looked up from reference TRBV7-6 and TRBJ2-1, is GAGVSQSPRYKVTKRGQDVALRCDPISGHVSLYWYRQALGQGPEFLTYFNYEAQQDKSGLPNDRFSAERPEGSISTLTIQRTEQRDSAMYRCASNLGEGQDEQFFGPGTRLTVL.

This clonotype qualifies as medium-sized. This sequence joins TRBV10-2 and TRBJ2-1; maybe TRBD2 (6 bases). The germline V gene encodes CDR1 WSHSY and CDR2 SAAADI. The CDR3 spans 14 residues. Between the trimmed V and J ends, which lost 8 bases and 9 bases, there was a span of 20 bases. This CDR3 reads CASGGTRRGIEQFF. The CDR3 DNA sequence: TGCGCCAGCGGGGGGACCCGGAGGGGTATTGAGCAGTTCTTC.

This clonotype rates as medium-sized. The V and J genes are TRBV21-1 and TRBJ2-7. TRBV21-1 is a pseudogene locus. This CDR3 has 15 amino acids. Here the CDR3 DNA reads TGTGCCAGCAGCAACATCAGGACGATCTCCTACGAGCAGTACTTC. This codes for CASSNIRTISYEQYF.

This clonotype has only a few counts. The rearrangement links TRBV27 to TRBJ2-5; a weak D match, TRBD2 (6 bases). CDR1 and CDR2 (germline): MNHEY, SMNVEV (reference sequence). The CDR3 totals 13 residues. The germline V and J ends were trimmed by 5 bases and 5 bases, with 12 bases remaining between them. The DNA of the CDR3 is TGTGCCAGCAGTACCCGGGGGATGGAGACCCAGTACTTC. Residues: CASSTRGMETQYF.

This sequence joins TRBV4-1 and TRBJ1-1; D gene ambiguous. The CDR3 extends over 13 amino acids. V lost 1 base, J lost 3 bases, and 6 bases lay in between. Germline V gene sequence: CDR1 MGHRA, CDR2 YSYEKL. CDR3 protein: CASSQATYTEAFF. As DNA, the CDR3 is TGCGCCAGCAGCCAAGCTACCTACACTGAAGCTTTCTTT.

As regards this clonotype: One end of the junction does not line up with germline, which may come from a read error. The J gene is TRBJ2-1, the V gene TRBV6-2 or TRBV6-3; 15 nucleotides line up with TRBD2. The CDR3 covers 19 residues. The germline V gene has CDR1 MNHEY and CDR2 SVGEGT. The CDR3 DNA sequence: TGCGCCAGCAGTTACTGGACTAGCGGGAGGGGTAAATCTTACAATGAGCAGTTCTTC. Its translation is CASSYWTSGRGKSYNEQFF.

By share, this clonotype counts as medium-sized (0.01 to 0.1%). The chain joins TRBV12-5 to TRBJ1-5; TRBD1 is a possible D gene (6 bases). V lost 1 base, J lost 0 bases, and 22 bases lay in between. This CDR3 region has 20 residues. Germline V gene sequence: CDR1 LGHNT, CDR2 FRNRAP. CDR3 region: CASGLGWGTTNRHSNQPQHF. In DNA, the CDR3 is TGTGCTAGTGGTTTGGGGTGGGGGACAACGAATCGTCATAGCAATCAGCCCCAGCATTTT.